A selection of T cell receptor beta chains follows, all from one sample in a study of cytomegalovirus exposure and HLA in healthy donors. TCRdb keeps only in-frame clones here, not all; method: immunoSEQ multiplex PCR. This sample's table has roughly 200,000 clones. The material sequenced was PBMCs. Source of these receptors: a man aged 30-40 years in good health and CMV-seronegative. Each CDR3 is given with its conserved first and last residue. D genes are given only for firm matches. A clone size is listed for some rows: how often the clone was seen (once, few, many), or a class if it is expanded.

j_gene | d_gene | v_gene | abundance | CDR3nt | CDR3aa
TRBJ2-3 | NA | TRBV7-6 | NA | TGTGCCAGCAGCGCCCAGGGTTCCTCTAGCACAGATACGCAGTATTTT | CASSAQGSSSTDTQYF
TRBJ2-2 | TRBD1 | TRBV5-4 | NA | TGTGCCAGCAGCCGAACAGGGGTGGGGAACACCGGGGAGCTGTTTTTT | CASSRTGVGNTGELFF
TRBJ2-7 | NA | TRBV4-1 | NA | TGCGCCAGCAGCCAAGATGGCATAGCGGCGGCGCTCTCCTACGAGCAGTACTTC | CASSQDGIAAALSYEQYF
TRBJ2-1 | NA | TRBV21-1 | NA | TGTGCCAACGGACCGGGACTAGCGGATTACAATGAGCAGTTCTTC | CANGPGLADYNEQFF
TRBJ1-1 | TRBD1 | TRBV6-6 | NA | TGTGCCAGCAGACAGGCTCACAGGGGGCGGGCTGAAGCTTTCTTT | CASRQAHRGRAEAFF
TRBJ2-1 | NA | TRBV5-1 | NA | TGCGCCAGCACCTACCTAAGTAGTCGTGATGAGCAGTTCTTC | CASTYLSSRDEQFF
TRBJ2-4 | NA | TRBV30 | NA | TGTGCCTGGAGCGCGGGGTGGGGGGCCAAAAACATTCAGTACTTC | CAWSAGWGAKNIQYF
TRBJ1-1 | TRBD1 | TRBV28 | NA | TGTGCCAGCAGTTTGCGGTACCAGGGGGCCTGGACTGAAGCTTTCTTT | CASSLRYQGAWTEAFF
TRBJ2-5 | NA | TRBV25-1 | NA | TGTGCCAGCAGTGAAATCAACAGGGTTGAAGGGACCCAGTACTTC | CASSEINRVEGTQYF
TRBJ2-7 | TRBD2 | TRBV2 | NA | TGTGCCAGCAGAGTTAGCGGGGGCTTCGAGCAGTACTTC | CASRVSGGFEQYF
TRBJ2-7 | NA | TRBV10-3 | NA | TGTGCCATCAGTGAGTCGGACAACGAGCAGTACTTC | CAISESDNEQYF
TRBJ1-1 | TRBD1 | TRBV7-9 | NA | TGTGCCAGCAGCTCTAGCAGGGGGTCGGGCACTGAAGCTTTCTTT | CASSSSRGSGTEAFF
TRBJ1-6 | NA | TRBV5-1 | NA | TGCGCCAGCAGCTTGGATGGGGGCGTTAATTCACCCCTCCACTTT | CASSLDGGVNSPLHF
TRBJ2-7 | NA | TRBV5-5 | NA | TGTGCCAGCAGCCTCCTCTTGGAGGGAGAGCAGTACTTC | CASSLLLEGEQYF
TRBJ1-2 | NA | TRBV28 | NA | TGTGCCAGCAGCCCCCAAAGCGGGGCAGGGTATGGCTACACCTTC | CASSPQSGAGYGYTF
TRBJ2-7 | NA | TRBV5-6 | NA | TGTGCCAGCAGCTTTGACAGCAGCTCCTACGAGCAGTACTTC | CASSFDSSSYEQYF
TRBJ2-2 | NA | TRBV7-9 | NA | TGTGCCAGCAGCCAAATGAGAGTTTCCGACACCGGGGAGCTGTTTTTT | CASSQMRVSDTGELFF
TRBJ2-7 | NA | TRBV7-6 | NA | TGTGCCAGCAGCTTAGTGGGGACTTCCGACTCCTACGAGCAGTACTTC | CASSLVGTSDSYEQYF
TRBJ1-2 | NA | TRBV4-1 | medium-sized | TGCGCCAGCAGCCAAGAGTCTGCTAACTATGGCTACACCTTC | CASSQESANYGYTF
TRBJ2-1 | TRBD1 | TRBV7-8 | NA | TGTGCCAGCTACGACAGGGCCTCCTACAATGAGCAGTTCTTC | CASYDRASYNEQFF
TRBJ2-1 | TRBD1 | TRBV19 | NA | TGTGCCAGTACCTCGACCGGGACAGGGAACAATGAGCAGTTCTTC | CASTSTGTGNNEQFF
TRBJ1-1 | TRBD1 | TRBV30 | NA | TGTGCCTGGCGACAGGGGACGAACACTGAAGCTTTCTTT | CAWRQGTNTEAFF